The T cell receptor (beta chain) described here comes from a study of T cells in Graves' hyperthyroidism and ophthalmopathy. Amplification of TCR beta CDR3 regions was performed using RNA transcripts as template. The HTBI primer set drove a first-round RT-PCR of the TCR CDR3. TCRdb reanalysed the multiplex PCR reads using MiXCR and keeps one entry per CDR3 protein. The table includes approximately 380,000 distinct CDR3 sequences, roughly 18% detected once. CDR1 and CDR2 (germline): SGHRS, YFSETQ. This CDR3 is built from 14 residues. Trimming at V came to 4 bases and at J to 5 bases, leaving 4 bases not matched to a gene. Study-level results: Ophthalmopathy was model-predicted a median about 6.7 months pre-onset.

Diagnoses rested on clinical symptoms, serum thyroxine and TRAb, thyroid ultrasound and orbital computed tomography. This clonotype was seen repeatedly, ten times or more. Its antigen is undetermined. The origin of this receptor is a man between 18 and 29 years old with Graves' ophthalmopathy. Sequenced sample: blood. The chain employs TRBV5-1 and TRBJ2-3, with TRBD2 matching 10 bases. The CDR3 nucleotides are TGCGCCAGCAGCCTCCGGACTAGCGGAGATACGCAGTATTTT. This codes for CASSLRTSGDTQYF. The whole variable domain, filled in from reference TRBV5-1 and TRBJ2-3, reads KAGVTQTPRYLIKTRGQQVTLSCSPISGHRSVSWYQQTPGQGLQFLFEYFSETQRNKGNFPGRFSGRQFSNSRSEMNVSTLELGDSALYLCASSLRTSGDTQYFGPGTRLTVL.